The source of this TCR beta chain is a study of shared clonotypes between healthy human individuals (dated by TCRdb to 2020 to 2021). Study-level background: The cohort included a few men and a couple of women between 18 and 49 years of age. Per donor, three plates each were used for CD4 naive and CD4 memory, two for CD8 naive, and one for CD8 memory. Libraries were prepared and TCR repertoires were sequenced by different laboratories using diverse techniques, in order to increase sequencing depth and limit assay-specific biases. The study deeply sequenced blood TCR repertoires of about 5 healthy adults to estimate repertoire size and the extent of clonotype sharing between individuals. Leukapheresis yielded between about 0.94 and 8.9 billion PBMCs per donor. Results the study describes overall, beyond this receptor: Sharing across several donors was observed for 4.5% to 6.5% of naive CD4, about 4% of naive CD8, 2.3% of memory CD4, and over 0.3% of memory CD8 clonotypes. Based on pairwise subsampling, the degree of clonotype sharing among donors was expected to be affected by sequencing depth. Compared with non-shared clonotypes, the clonotypes found in all four sorted-subset donors had higher generation probabilities. Sampling was restricted to blood, and TCR repertoires in tissue are likely to differ from TCR repertoires in blood. Incomplete sequencing was indicated by rarefaction of sorted-subset datasets, despite the large sequencing depth. Because the study included a small number of donors, the genetic and exposure-history diversity represented was limited. Naive subsets generally had larger estimated clonotype richness than memory subsets did.

Here V drops 7 bases and J drops 7 bases, and the junction holds 9 bases not matched to any gene. Via the germline V gene, CDR1 is ENHRY and CDR2 SYGVKD. The CDR3 runs 14 residues from the cysteine to the phenylalanine. Of the read, only the CDR3 DNA is kept; its 42 bases are in frame from base 1. This clone showed up just once. This clone's antigen is unknown. Nothing much larger sits one base from this clone, and base qualities are not available. TCR CDR3 regions were amplified from genomic DNA by multiplex PCR using the deep immunoSEQ assay. Extracted genomic DNA from each cell subset was distributed evenly across all wells of several immunoSEQ 96-well plates, and each plate was treated as a replicate. For sorted subsets, about 210 ng of genomic DNA, equivalent to some 33,000 T cell genomes, went into each replicate PCR. Purified libraries were measured with a Qubit 3.0 fluorometer, size-checked on a Bioanalyzer 2100, and measured again with the KAPA Library Quantification kit. A separate single-read 150-cycle Illumina NextSeq 550 flow cell was used to sequence each immunoSEQ 96-well plate. The study's processing was this. Because the immunoSEQ output included only junctional sequences and no quality scores, the filtering could not be the same as the filtering used for full-length reads. Sequences were annotated with PyIR, a Python wrapper for IgBLAST v1.9, using IMGT germline references to assign V/J genes and CDR3. Reads were filtered out if the reads had weak V/J assignments (E-value above 1e-6), no CDR3, stop codons, out-of-frame junctions, or ambiguous translated residues. V3J clonotypes were defined by identical inferred V gene, J gene, and CDR3 amino acid sequence. Percentage overlap between repertoires was calculated by dividing the number of shared unique clonotypes by the size of the smaller repertoire. RTK rarefaction, the Chao1 estimator, and Recon v2.1 estimates of unobserved clonotypes were used to assess repertoire richness. Generation probabilities were computed with OLGA for all TCRbeta clonotypes obtained by the gDNA method from several donors. The clones in this table, taken by TCRdb from immuneACCESS, are in-frame only. Not every clone is retained; where verified, under half of the shortfall comes from an unresolved V gene, and the cause of the rest is unknown. Clone size and the V and J calls come from that table; the DNA yielded D and trimming. Here the sample has over a million clones; 98% to 99% occur a single time. The top ten constitute about 0.35% of the sample.

Donors were healthy HIV-negative adults with no recently reported acute infections or vaccinations. Every donor was a Caucasian adult living in Nashville, Tennessee, USA. CD4+ T cells were enriched through magnetic negative selection, after which naive cells were positively selected on CD45RA and the remaining negative fraction served as the memory subset. Blood was obtained by leukapheresis, after which PBMCs were separated by Ficoll-Histopaque density gradient centrifugation and cryopreserved in liquid nitrogen vapor phase. Analytical flow cytometry was used to check the purity and quantity of every magnetically sorted T cell population. Each sorted fraction had its genomic DNA isolated and then quantified by UV absorbance on a Nanodrop 2000c.

Sequencing was carried out using naive CD4+ T cells sorted from blood. The cell subset or site tag for this specimen amounts to: CD45RA+ positively selected. This sequence uses TRBV10-3 and TRBJ2-1, with 8 bases in between that match TRBD2. The TCR was taken from a man in his thirties or forties in good health. The nucleotides are TGTGCCATCAACTCACGGGAGGGTCGGAATGAGCAGTTCTTC. Its product reads: CAINSREGRNEQFF.